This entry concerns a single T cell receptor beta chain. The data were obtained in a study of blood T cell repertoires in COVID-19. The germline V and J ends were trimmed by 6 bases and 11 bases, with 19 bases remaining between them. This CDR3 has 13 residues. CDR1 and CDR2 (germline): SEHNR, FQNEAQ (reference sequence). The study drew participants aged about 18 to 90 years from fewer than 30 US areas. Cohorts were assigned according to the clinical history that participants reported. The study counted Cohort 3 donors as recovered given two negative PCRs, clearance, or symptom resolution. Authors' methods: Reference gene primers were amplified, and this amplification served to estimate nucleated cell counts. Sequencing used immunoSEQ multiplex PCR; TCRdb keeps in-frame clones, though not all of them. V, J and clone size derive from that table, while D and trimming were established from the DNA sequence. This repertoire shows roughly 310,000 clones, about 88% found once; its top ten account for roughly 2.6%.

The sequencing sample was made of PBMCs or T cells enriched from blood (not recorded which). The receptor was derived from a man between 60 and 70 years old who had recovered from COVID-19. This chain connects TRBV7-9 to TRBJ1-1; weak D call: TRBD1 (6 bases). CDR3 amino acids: CASSFTGPSSAFF. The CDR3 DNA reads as TGTGCCAGCAGTTTTACAGGGCCCAGTTCGGCTTTCTTT.